This TCR beta chain is drawn from a study of blood T cell repertoires in COVID-19. Study-wide context: Sites in the United States, Italy and Spain provided acute and convalescent COVID-19 samples.

Measured with immunoSEQ multiplex PCR; TCRdb has only the in-frame clones, and not every one. Of some 290,000 clones listed, about four fifths were seen once; the top ten hold around 2.9%. Germline CDR1 reads LGHDT; CDR2 reads YNNKEL (reference sequence). The CDR3 loop spans 16 amino acids. V was clipped by 0 bases and J by 6 bases, with 14 bases between them. The sample holds one count of this clone. This TCR was sampled from a woman in her sixties or seventies with active or convalescent COVID-19. V and J are TRBV3-1 (or the pseudogene TRBV3-2) and TRBJ2-2; D is ambiguous. Sequenced sample: peripheral blood. CDR3 DNA: TGTGCCAGCAGCCAAGAAGCTATTTATCCCGCCGGGGAGCTGTTTTTT. Translation gives CASSQEAIYPAGELFF.